Listed below are T cell receptor beta chains from one sample, sequenced in a study of blood T cell repertoires in COVID-19. Profiled with immunoSEQ multiplex PCR; TCRdb holds only in-frame clones, not every one. The data contain under 200,000 clones, roughly 90% of them seen just once; the ten biggest clones take up 0.6% to 1%. The sequenced sample consisted of peripheral blood. Receptor source: a woman in her 70s with acute or convalescent COVID-19. The CDR3 runs from the conserved cysteine through the conserved F or W. Each record gives: V gene, clone size, D gene, J gene, CDR3 DNA, CDR3 protein. A D gene is named only where the DNA matches it firmly. Some rows mark clone size as missing; the rest say once, few, many or name a class of expanded clone.

TRBV7-9	.	TRBD2	TRBJ2-1	TGTGCCAGCAGCCTTACGGGAGGCTCCTACAATGAGCAGTTCTTC	CASSLTGGSYNEQFF
TRBV6-4	.	.	TRBJ1-1	TGTGCCAGCAGTAATTTTGCAGGGAACACTGAAGCTTTCTTT	CASSNFAGNTEAFF
TRBV6-5	.	.	TRBJ2-7	TGTGCCACCCGAGACGGGGGAACCTACGAGCAGTACTTC	CATRDGGTYEQYF
TRBV19	.	TRBD1	TRBJ1-1	TGTGCCAGTAGTATGTGGACAGGGAACACTGAAGCTTTCTTT	CASSMWTGNTEAFF
TRBV6-5	.	TRBD1	TRBJ1-2	TGTGCCAGCAGTTACCCACAGGGGAACTATGGCTACACCTTC	CASSYPQGNYGYTF
TRBV18	few	TRBD1	TRBJ1-5	TGTGCCAGCTCACCCGGACAGGTTCAGCCCCAGCATTTT	CASSPGQVQPQHF
TRBV11-2	.	.	TRBJ1-2	TGTGCCAGCAGCCCACTCGGTGGGGGGGCCACCTTC	CASSPLGGGATF
TRBV9	.	TRBD1	TRBJ1-6	TGTGCCAGCAGCGTAGAATTTCCCCTGACAGGGCGATCTTCACCCCTCCACTTT	CASSVEFPLTGRSSPLHF
TRBV16	few	TRBD1	TRBJ1-2	TGTGCCAGCAGCCAAGCGGGACAGGGAAGGAGTGGCTACACCTTC	CASSQAGQGRSGYTF
TRBV10-3	.	TRBD1	TRBJ1-5	TGTGCCATCAGTGGACAGGGAGTGAAGCCCCAGCATTTT	CAISGQGVKPQHF
TRBV5-1	.	TRBD2	TRBJ2-2	TGCGCCAGCAGCTTAATTGCGGGAGCGAACACCGGGGAGCTGTTTTTT	CASSLIAGANTGELFF
TRBV12-3/TRBV12-4	.	.	TRBJ1-1	TGTGCCAGCAGTTTCAGGGGCTACACTGAAGCTTTCTTT	CASSFRGYTEAFF
TRBV19	.	.	TRBJ2-5	TGTGCCAGTTGCCGGGAAGGAGAGACCCAGTACTTC	CASCREGETQYF
TRBV4-1	few	.	TRBJ2-2	TGCGCCAGCAGCCCGAGGATTTCTTATACCGGGGAGCTGTTTTTT	CASSPRISYTGELFF
TRBV6-2/TRBV6-3	once	.	TRBJ2-7	TGTGCCAGCAGTTCAGGGGGGATCTACGAGCAGTACTTC	CASSSGGIYEQYF
TRBV19	.	.	TRBJ1-2	TGTGCCAGTAGATGGGGAGTAAACTATGGCTACACCTTC	CASRWGVNYGYTF
TRBV18	once	.	TRBJ2-5	TGTGCCAGCTCACCACGTCAGTCCCAAGAGACCCAGTACTTC	CASSPRQSQETQYF
TRBV6-5	.	.	TRBJ1-4	TGTGCCAGCAGCCTGTCCCGGTTGAATGAAAAACTGTTTTTT	CASSLSRLNEKLFF
TRBV2	.	.	TRBJ1-1	TGTGCCAGCAGTGATAAAGTTCGGGGGACTGAAGCTTTCTTT	CASSDKVRGTEAFF
TRBV3-1/TRBV3-2	few	.	TRBJ1-1	TGTGCCAGCCAAGTTAGCCGGGATTCACCTGAAGCTTTCTTT	CASQVSRDSPEAFF
TRBV11-3	.	.	TRBJ1-3	TGTGCCAGCAGCAATCAGGTGTCTGGCTCTGGAAACACCATATATTTT	CASSNQVSGSGNTIYF
TRBV7-2	once	TRBD2	TRBJ2-7	TGTGCCAGCAGCTTGGGTCCAGCGGGGAACCCCTACGAGCAGTACTTC	CASSLGPAGNPYEQYF
TRBV9	.	.	TRBJ2-7	TGTGCCAGCAGCGTAGGCGATACGGGATCCTACGAGCAGTACTTC	CASSVGDTGSYEQYF
TRBV19	.	.	TRBJ1-2	TGTGCCAGTAGTATACAGAGGGTAGGGGGCTACACCTTC	CASSIQRVGGYTF
TRBV2	.	.	TRBJ2-5	TGTGCCAGCGGGCAAAAGACCCAGTACTTC	CASGQKTQYF